A single sample gave rise to the 19 T cell receptor beta chains below, sequenced in a study of CD8 T cells in ankylosing spondylitis. TCRdb fed the 5' RACE reads into MiXCR, producing one record per CDR3 protein. The top ten hold approximately 0.99% of the sample, which has about 360,000 distinct CDR3 sequences, around 15% seen once. Sequencing used blood, either unsorted or a sorted T cell fraction (not recorded which). The receptors stem from a male donor with ankylosing spondylitis or in good health (not recorded which).

This clonotype has more than one count but fewer than ten. Written as DNA, the CDR3 is TGTGCCAGCAGCCTAGGGGGGGCCCTCTTCAGCTCCTACGAGCAGTACTTC. Protein sequence: CASSLGGALFSSYEQYF. The chain recombines TRBV9 with TRBJ2-7; a possible D gene is TRBD2 (7 bases). Trimming left V 4 bases short and J 0 bases short, with 20 bases between. CDR3 length: 17 residues. CDR1 and CDR2 (germline): SGDLS, YYNGEE.

This clonotype was counted between two and nine times. The rearrangement uses TRBV11-2 and TRBJ2-1, with D unclear. Germline values: CDR1 SGHAT, CDR2 FQNNGV. The CDR3 runs to 19 residues. The germline V and J ends were trimmed by 4 bases and 0 bases, with 22 bases remaining between them. CDR3 sequence: CASSSRSATAASSYNEQFF. The CDR3 DNA reads TGTGCCAGCAGCTCGCGGTCGGCGACCGCAGCAAGCTCCTACAATGAGCAGTTCTTC.

This clonotype turned up a few times. The rearrangement links TRBV20-1 to TRBJ1-6; D perhaps matches TRBD1 (6 bases). The V end was cut by 6 bases, the J end by 2 bases, with 8 bases between. The germline CDR1 and CDR2 sequences are DFQATT and SNEGSKA (reference sequence). The CDR3 has 13 amino acids. This chain's CDR3 is CSARGPYNSPLHF. For the CDR3, the DNA is TGCAGTGCCAGGGGTCCCTATAATTCACCCCTCCACTTT.

This clonotype came up a few times. The rearrangement uses TRBV4-1 and TRBJ1-4, with D possibly TRBD1 on 6 matching bases. The CDR3 is made up of 15 amino acids. V lost 4 bases and J lost 2, with 11 bases in between. Germline loops: CDR1 MGHRA, CDR2 YSYEKL. CDR3 loop: CASSPHRATNEKLFF. As DNA, the CDR3 is TGCGCCAGCAGCCCCCACAGGGCGACTAATGAAAAACTGTTTTTT.

The chain uses TRBV2 and TRBJ2-6; 10 bases agree with TRBD1. There are 14 residues in the CDR3. V shed 3 bases, J shed 10 bases, and the junction held 3 bases outside the gene matches. Germline values: CDR1 SNHLY, CDR2 FYNNEI. The CDR3 spells CASSDRTGGNVLTF. CDR3 sequence (DNA): TGTGCCAGCAGTGACCGGACAGGGGGGAACGTCCTGACTTTC.

This clonotype was seen only a few times. The chain joins TRBV30 to TRBJ1-2, with D uncertain. The CDR3 contains 12 residues. V was trimmed by 7 bases and J by 3 bases, leaving 12 bases between them. Germline CDR1 and CDR2: GTSNPN and SVGIG (reference sequence). CDR3 in DNA: TGTGCCTCCGGGAACTGGGACTATGGCTACACCTTC. It translates to CASGNWDYGYTF. Looking up the rest from reference TRBV30 and TRBJ1-2 gives the full variable domain: SQTIHQWPATLVQPVGSPLSLECTVEGTSNPNLYWYRQAAGRGLQLLFYSVGIGQISSEVPQNLSASRPQDRQFILSSKKLLLSDSGFYLCASGNWDYGYTFGSGTRLTVV.

This chain uses TRBV7-9 with TRBJ2-7; either TRBD1 or TRBD2 may supply D (6 bases each). The ends were cut back, 6 bases at V and 5 bases at J, with 20 bases in the middle. Germline assignment: CDR1 SEHNR and CDR2 FQNEAQ (reference sequence). This CDR3 has 15 residues. The CDR3, as DNA: TGTGCCAGCAGACCCTCTAGGGGGGCAATCGACGAGCAGTACTTC. As protein: CASRPSRGAIDEQYF.

The chain is built from TRBV4-1 and TRBJ1-1; no clear D gene. CDR3 length: 13 amino acids. Germline V lookup: CDR1 MGHRA, CDR2 YSYEKL. Trimming left V 4 bases short and J 2 bases short, with 8 bases between. The CDR3 region has the DNA TGCGCCAGCAGCCGGATACTAAACACTGAAGCTTTCTTT. Its translation: CASSRILNTEAFF.

The rearrangement uses TRBV3-1 and TRBJ1-1; weak D call: TRBD1 (5 bases). V shed 1 base and J shed 1 base, with 7 bases lying between them. CDR1 and CDR2 (germline): LGHDT, YNNKEL (reference sequence). The CDR3 runs 14 residues. CDR3: CASSQVGQNTEAFF. Here the CDR3 DNA reads TGTGCCAGCAGCCAAGTCGGACAGAACACTGAAGCTTTCTTT.

V usage is TRBV30 and J usage is TRBJ2-2, with TRBD2 matching over 8 bases. V trimming: 0 bases; J trimming: 5 bases; junction bases outside the gene matches: 8. CDR1 and CDR2 (germline): GTSNPN, SVGIG (reference sequence). The CDR3 has 16 residues. CDR3 in DNA: TGTGCCTGGAGTGTATTTGCGGGGGGACGGACCGGGGAGCTGTTTTTT. Translation gives CAWSVFAGGRTGELFF.

This clonotype has a handful of counts. The chain couples TRBV11-2 to TRBJ1-2, with no clear D. CDR1 is SGHAT, CDR2 FQNNGV, per germline. The CDR3 has 15 amino acids. Deletions cut 5 bases from V and 4 bases from J, with 17 bases between. The CDR3: CASSPARGLGYGYTF. The CDR3 DNA is TGTGCCAGCAGCCCAGCCCGTGGGCTGGGCTATGGCTACACCTTC.

The rearrangement uses TRBV7-9 and TRBJ2-1, with 13 bases identical to TRBD2. V gave up 5 bases and J gave up 7 bases; unmatched junction bases: 5. This CDR3 region has 15 residues. Germline CDR1 and CDR2: SEHNR and FQNEAQ (reference sequence). This chain's CDR3 is CASSPGTSGTNEQFF. The CDR3 coding sequence is TGTGCCAGCAGCCCCGGGACTAGCGGGACGAATGAGCAGTTCTTC.

The chain is built from TRBV11-2 and TRBJ2-7, with D perhaps matching TRBD1 or TRBD2 (5 bases each). V was shortened by 4 bases and J by 7 bases, with 11 bases between the two germline ends. The CDR3 has 12 residues. Germline loops: CDR1 SGHAT, CDR2 FQNNGV. The DNA of the CDR3 is TGTGCCAGCAGCTCTAGCTGGGGGGAGCAGTACTTC. Translating it yields CASSSSWGEQYF. The full variable domain, with the rest looked up from reference TRBV11-2 and TRBJ2-7, is EAGVAQSPRYKIIEKRQSVAFWCNPISGHATLYWYQQILGQGPKLLIQFQNNGVVDDSQLPKDRFSAERLKGVDSTLKIQPAKLEDSAVYLCASSSSWGEQYFGPGTRLTVT.

The V gene is TRBV15, the J gene TRBJ2-7; no definite D call. Germline CDR1 LNHNV, CDR2 YYDKDF (reference sequence). The CDR3 sequence is 14 residues long. The V and J ends lost 5 bases and 0 bases respectively, with 11 bases between them. The CDR3 sequence is CATSSRASSYEQYF. CDR3 nucleotide sequence: TGTGCCACCAGCTCCCGGGCGAGCTCCTACGAGCAGTACTTC.

This clonotype was seen a few times. The chain uses TRBV12-3 or TRBV12-4 and TRBJ1-5; D is ambiguous. The CDR3 contains 12 residues. The germline V and J ends were trimmed by 3 bases and 8 bases, with 8 bases remaining between them. In DNA, the CDR3 is TGTGCCAGCAGTTTTATTCCCAAGCCCCAGCATTTT. Translation: CASSFIPKPQHF.

This clonotype was seen a few times. The CDR3 DNA is TGCGCCAGCAGCCACGGGGGGGGCAGGGGGAGTCAGCCCCAGCATTTT. Protein: CASSHGGGRGSQPQHF. The chain carries TRBV4-1 and TRBJ1-5; TRBD1 matches 7 bases. Germline-derived CDR1 and CDR2 are MGHRA and YSYEKL. V was clipped by 3 bases and J by 6 bases; unmatched bases: 11. CDR3 size: 16 residues.

This clonotype was picked up a small number of times. This chain's CDR3 is CASSLVRAGGSYEQYF. CDR3 coding DNA: TGTGCCAGCAGCTTAGTTAGGGCAGGGGGGTCCTACGAGCAGTACTTC. The chain has TRBV11-2 and TRBJ2-7; possible D gene TRBD1, 7 bases. The V end was cut by 1 base, the J end by 1 base, with 14 bases between. The CDR3 sequence is 16 residues long. Per the germline V gene, CDR1 is SGHAT and CDR2 is FQNNGV.

Only a few counts were recorded for this clonotype. The chain uses TRBV10-3 and TRBJ2-3, with a possible D match to TRBD2 (5 bases). CDR3 length equals 14 residues. CDR1 is ENHRY and CDR2 is SYGVKD in the germline V gene. Deletions cut 10 bases from V and 2 bases from J, with 16 bases between. For the CDR3, the DNA is TGTGCCACCTCGGCTAGCACGAACACAGATACGCAGTATTTT. Amino acid sequence: CATSASTNTDTQYF.

The CDR3 protein is CASSTSGGATGELFF. The CDR3 DNA sequence: TGTGCCAGTAGTACCAGCGGGGGGGCCACCGGGGAGCTGTTTTTT. The chain recombines TRBV19 with TRBJ2-2; 10 bases match TRBD2. The CDR3 covers 15 residues. Trimming removed 4 bases from V and 4 bases from J; junction bases left unmatched: 3. From germline, CDR1 is LNHDA and CDR2 SQIVND (reference sequence).